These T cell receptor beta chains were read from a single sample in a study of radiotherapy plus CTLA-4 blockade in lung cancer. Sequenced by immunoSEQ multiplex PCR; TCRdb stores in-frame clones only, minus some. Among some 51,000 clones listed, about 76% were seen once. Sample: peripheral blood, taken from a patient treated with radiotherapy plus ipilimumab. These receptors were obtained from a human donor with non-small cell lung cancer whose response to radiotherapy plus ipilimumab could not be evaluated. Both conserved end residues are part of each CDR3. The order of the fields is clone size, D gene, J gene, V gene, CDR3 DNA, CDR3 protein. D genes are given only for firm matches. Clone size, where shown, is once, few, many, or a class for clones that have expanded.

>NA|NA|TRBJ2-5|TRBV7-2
TGTGCCAGCAGATCCTCCCCCCAGGGGATAGAGACCCAGTACTTC
CASRSSPQGIETQYF
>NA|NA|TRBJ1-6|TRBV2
TGTGCCAGCAGTACCAGGGGTAATTCACCCCTCCACTTT
CASSTRGNSPLHF
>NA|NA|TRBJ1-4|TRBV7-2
TGTGCCGGCAGCTTACAGGGTTATGAAAAACTGTTTTTT
CAGSLQGYEKLFF
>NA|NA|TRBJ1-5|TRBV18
TGTGCCAGCTCACCACAGAATCGCAGGGAAGGCCAGCATTTT
CASSPQNRREGQHF
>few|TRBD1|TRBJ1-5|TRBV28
TGTGCCAGCAGTTTAAGGACAGGGGGTCAGCCCCAGCATTTT
CASSLRTGGQPQHF
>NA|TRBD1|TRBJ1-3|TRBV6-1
TGTGCCAGCAGCAGGGGGGACTCTGGAAACACCATATATTTT
CASSRGDSGNTIYF
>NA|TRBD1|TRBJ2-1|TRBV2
TGTGCCAGCAGCGCCGGGACAGGGAGCTCCTACAATGAGCAGTTCTTC
CASSAGTGSSYNEQFF
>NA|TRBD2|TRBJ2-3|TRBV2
TGTGCCAGCAGTGAAGAGCGGGGAGTTAGCACAGATACGCAGTATTTT
CASSEERGVSTDTQYF
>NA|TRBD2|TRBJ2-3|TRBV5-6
TGTGCCAGCAGCGGGGGAGGTGGCGGGGGGCCCGGGTATACGCAGTATTTT
CASSGGGGGGPGYTQYF
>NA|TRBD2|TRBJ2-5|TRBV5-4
TGTGCCAGCAGCTTTACTAGCGGGTCCATTCAAGAGACCCAGTACTTC
CASSFTSGSIQETQYF
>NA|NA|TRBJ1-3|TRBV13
TGTGCCAGCAGCTTTTGGGGGGAAGGGTCTGGAAACACCATATATTTT
CASSFWGEGSGNTIYF
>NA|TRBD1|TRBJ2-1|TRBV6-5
TGTGCCAGCAGTTACTCGGGACAGGGGGCCCTCAATGAGCAGTTCTTC
CASSYSGQGALNEQFF
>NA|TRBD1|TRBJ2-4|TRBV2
TGTGCCAGCAGTTCCGGACAGGGGAACATTCAGTACTTC
CASSSGQGNIQYF
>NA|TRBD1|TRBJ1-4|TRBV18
TGTGCCAGCTCAGTCAACAGGGGGTCGGGTGAAAAACTGTTTTTT
CASSVNRGSGEKLFF
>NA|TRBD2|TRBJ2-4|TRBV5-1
TGCGCCAGCAGCTTGGGGGGGACTAGCGGGGCCTGGGAAAACATTCAGTACTTC
CASSLGGTSGAWENIQYF
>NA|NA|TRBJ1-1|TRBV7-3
TGTGCCAGCAGCCCCCGTACGGGGGCTGAAGCTTTCTTT
CASSPRTGAEAFF
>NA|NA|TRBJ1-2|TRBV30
TGTGCCTGGAGTGTAAAAACGGTACGCGGCTACACCTTC
CAWSVKTVRGYTF
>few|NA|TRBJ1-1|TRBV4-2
TGTGCCAGCAGCCAAGATTGGGGCCCCACGGCCTACACTGAAGCTTTCTTT
CASSQDWGPTAYTEAFF
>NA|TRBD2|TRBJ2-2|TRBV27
TGTGCCAGCAGTTCACCCCAGGGACTAGGAACCGGGGAGCTGTTTTTT
CASSSPQGLGTGELFF
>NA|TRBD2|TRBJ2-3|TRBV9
TGTGCCAGCAACCTAGCGGGGTGGGAAGATACGCAGTATTTT
CASNLAGWEDTQYF
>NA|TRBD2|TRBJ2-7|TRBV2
TGTGCCAGCAGCCCCCGGCTAGCGGCCTACGAGCAGTACTTC
CASSPRLAAYEQYF
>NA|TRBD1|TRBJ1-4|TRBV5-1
TGCGCCAGCAGCTTGACTTGGGACAGGACTAATGAAAAACTGTTTTTT
CASSLTWDRTNEKLFF
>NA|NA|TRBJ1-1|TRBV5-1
TGCGCCAGCAGCCTTACCCAGGTCGACACTGAAGCTTTCTTT
CASSLTQVDTEAFF
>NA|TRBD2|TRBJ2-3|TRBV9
TGTGCCAGCAACCTAGCGGGGGCTAGGGCAGATACGCAGTATTTT
CASNLAGARADTQYF
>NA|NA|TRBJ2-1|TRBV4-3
TGCGCCAGCAGCCAAGAAGGAGGGGCGGACAACAATGAGCAGTTCTTC
CASSQEGGADNNEQFF
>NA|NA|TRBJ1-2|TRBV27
TGTGCCAGCAGTCTACAAGGCAGCGGGTACTATGGCTACACCTTC
CASSLQGSGYYGYTF
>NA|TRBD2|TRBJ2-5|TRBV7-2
TGTGCCAGCAGCTATGGGGGGGTACAAGAGACCCAGTACTTC
CASSYGGVQETQYF
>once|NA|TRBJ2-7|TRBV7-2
TGTGCCAGCAGCTTAGATCGGGGGGCCAGCTCCTACGAGCAGTACTTC
CASSLDRGASSYEQYF
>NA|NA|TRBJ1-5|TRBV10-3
TGTGCCGTGGGGGCCAACAATCAGCCCCAGCATTTT
CAVGANNQPQHF
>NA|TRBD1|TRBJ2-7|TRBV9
TGTGCCAGCGGCGCGGACTCCGGGACAGGGTGGTACGAGCAGTACTTC
CASGADSGTGWYEQYF
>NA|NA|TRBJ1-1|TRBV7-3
TGTGCCAGCAGCTCCCAGGGGTTAGGGACTGAAGCTTTCTTT
CASSSQGLGTEAFF
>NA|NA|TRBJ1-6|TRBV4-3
TGCGCCAGCAGCCAAGATTGGAGGAGCTCCTATAATTCACCCCTCCACTTT
CASSQDWRSSYNSPLHF
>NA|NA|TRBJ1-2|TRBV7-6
TGTGCCAGCAGCTTAGGCCAGGGGAACTATGGCTACACCTTC
CASSLGQGNYGYTF
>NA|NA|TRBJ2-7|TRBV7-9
TGTGCCAGCAGCTTAGAGGGGGGGCGCTTCGAGCAGTACTTC
CASSLEGGRFEQYF
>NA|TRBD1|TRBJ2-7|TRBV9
TGTGCCAGCAGCGTCGGACAGGGTCTCTACGAGCAGTACTTC
CASSVGQGLYEQYF